Shown below are 24 T cell receptor beta chains from a single sample sequenced in a study of blood T cell repertoires in COVID-19. Assay used: immunoSEQ multiplex PCR; TCRdb lists only in-frame clones, some missing. The table lists a few hundred thousand clones, roughly nine tenths of them singletons. Sequenced sample: peripheral blood. The receptor set was obtained from a man in his late teens or twenties with active or convalescent COVID-19.

This sequence joins TRBV5-6 and TRBJ1-1; D call uncertain. Germline V lookup: CDR1 SGHDT, CDR2 YYEEEE. CDR3 length: 14 residues. V lost 2 bases and J lost 0, with 8 bases in between. CDR3 DNA sequence: TGTGCCAGCAGCTTTTGGGCTCTGAACACTGAAGCTTTCTTT. Its translation: CASSFWALNTEAFF.

The chain links TRBV7-2 to TRBJ2-1, with D possibly being TRBD2 (5 bases). The CDR3 contains 16 residues. Germline V gene lookup returns CDR1 SGHTA and CDR2 FQGNSA. V was clipped by 1 base and J by 3 bases, with 13 bases between them. The CDR3 sequence: CASSLDGSARYNEQFF. In DNA, the CDR3 is TGTGCCAGCAGCTTAGACGGTAGCGCTCGCTACAATGAGCAGTTCTTC.

The chain uses TRBV5-1 and TRBJ1-1, with a tentative D call TRBD1 (5 bases). Trimming pared 0 bases from V and 10 bases from J, leaving 16 bases between. The CDR3 is 14 residues long. The V gene's germline CDR1 is SGHRS and CDR2 YFSETQ. The CDR3, as DNA: TGCGCCAGCAGCTTGGGACAGACCGCGGATGTAGCTTTCTTT. It yields the protein CASSLGQTADVAFF.

The chain couples TRBV18 to TRBJ2-7, with D uncertain. Deletions cut 6 bases from V and 2 bases from J, with 11 bases between. The CDR3 contains 13 residues. Germline V gene sequence: CDR1 KGHSH, CDR2 LQKENI. CDR3 sequence (DNA): TGTGCCAGCTCTACGACACATGCCTACGAGCAGTACTTC. Translated, it gives CASSTTHAYEQYF.

The chain carries TRBV19 and TRBJ1-6; D gene uncertain. The V end was cut by 0 bases, the J end by 7 bases, with 13 bases between. The germline V gene has CDR1 LNHDA and CDR2 SQIVND (reference sequence). The length of the CDR3 is 16 residues. CDR3 amino acids: CASSIDHGSRNSPLHF. The DNA of the CDR3 is TGTGCCAGTAGTATAGATCACGGGAGTCGAAATTCACCCCTCCACTTT.

V is TRBV5-1 and J is TRBJ2-2; tentatively, D is TRBD2 (5 bases). The germline gives CDR1 SGHRS, CDR2 YFSETQ. CDR3 length: 16 amino acids. V was clipped by 0 bases and J by 4 bases, with 13 bases between them. The CDR3 sequence is CASSLVLVGSTGELFF. CDR3 in DNA: TGCGCCAGCAGCTTGGTTCTAGTTGGGAGCACCGGGGAGCTGTTTTTT.

This chain links TRBV13 with TRBJ1-6, with D possibly TRBD1 on 5 matching bases. This CDR3 contains 16 residues. Deletions cut 4 bases from V and 6 bases from J, with 16 bases between. The germline V gene has CDR1 PRHDT and CDR2 FYEKMQ (reference sequence). The CDR3 DNA is TGTGCCAGCAGCTCCTCCCGCGGAGGGGCTAATTCACCCCTCCACTTT. Translation gives CASSSSRGGANSPLHF. The full variable domain, in which reference TRBV13 and TRBJ1-6 provide the parts outside the CDR3, is AAGVIQSPRHLIKEKRETATLKCYPIPRHDTVYWYQQGPGQDPQFLISFYEKMQSDKGSIPDRFSAQQFSDYHSELNMSSLELGDSALYFCASSSSRGGANSPLHFGNGTRLTVT.

The chain employs TRBV7-2 and TRBJ2-7, with TRBD1 matching 9 bases. The CDR3 loop spans 15 amino acids. The germline CDR1 and CDR2 sequences are SGHTA and FQGNSA. Trimming cost V 5 bases and J 0 bases; bases outside gene matches: 5. The DNA for the CDR3 is TGTGCCAGCAGCCACGACAGGGGGAGCTCCTACGAGCAGTACTTC. Amino acid sequence: CASSHDRGSSYEQYF.

V gene TRBV11-2 combines with J gene TRBJ2-3; 10 nucleotides agree with TRBD2. This CDR3 has 13 residues. Germline V gene sequence: CDR1 SGHAT, CDR2 FQNNGV. The V segment lost 4 bases and the J segment 8 bases; nucleotides outside the gene matches: 3. This CDR3 reads CASSSPSGSTQYF. The CDR3 DNA sequence: TGTGCCAGCAGCTCTCCTAGCGGGAGTACGCAGTATTTT.

The genes are TRBV12-5 and TRBJ1-4; D is ambiguous. Trimming cost V 6 bases and J 4 bases, with 15 bases left between them. The CDR3 covers 15 residues. Germline CDR1 is LGHNT and CDR2 is FRNRAP. CDR3 in amino acids: CASGPGGYLNEKLFF. For the CDR3, the DNA is TGTGCTAGTGGCCCCGGCGGTTACCTTAATGAAAAACTGTTTTTT. Using reference TRBV12-5 and TRBJ1-4 for the parts outside the CDR3, the full variable domain is DARVTQTPRHKVTEMGQEVTMRCQPILGHNTVFWYRQTMMQGLELLAYFRNRAPLDDSGMPKDRFSAEMPDATLATLKIQPSEPRDSAVYFCASGPGGYLNEKLFFGSGTQLSVL.

This clone was counted once. The chain joins TRBV6-4 to TRBJ2-3; TRBD2 matches at 9 bases. CDR3 length: 15 amino acids. Germline values: CDR1 MRHNA, CDR2 SNTAGT. The V segment lost 3 bases and the J segment 0 bases; nucleotides outside the gene matches: 1. CDR3 loop: CASSESGGSTDTQYF. DNA of the CDR3: TGTGCCAGCAGTGAAAGCGGGGGGAGCACAGATACGCAGTATTTT.

This clone has a single count. J is TRBJ2-1 and V is TRBV2; 7 bases fit TRBD1. The CDR3 is 14 amino acids. Germline CDR1 reads SNHLY; CDR2 reads FYNNEI. V shed 11 bases and J 5 bases; nucleotides not matched to a gene: 12. CDR3 in amino acids: CARMNPGTDNEQFF. CDR3 bases: TGTGCCCGCATGAACCCCGGGACAGACAATGAGCAGTTCTTC. Based on the CDR3 plus reference TRBV2 and TRBJ2-1, the full variable domain is EPEVTQTPSHQVTQMGQEVILRCVPISNHLYFYWYRQILGQKVEFLVSFYNNEISEKSEIFDDQFSVERPDGSNFTLKIRSTKLEDSAMYFCARMNPGTDNEQFFGPGTRLTVL.

The chain is built from TRBV5-1 and TRBJ2-2; 14 bases map to TRBD2. The V gene end was trimmed by 3 bases and the J gene end by 5 bases; junction bases not matched to a gene: 6. The germline V gene encodes CDR1 SGHRS and CDR2 YFSETQ. The CDR3 runs to 17 residues. The CDR3 nucleotides are TGCGCCAGCAGCTCCGGGACTAGCGGGAGTCGTACCGGGGAGCTGTTTTTT. Encoded protein: CASSSGTSGSRTGELFF.

This clone showed up just once. The genes are TRBV2 and TRBJ1-1; D may be TRBD1 (6 bases). This CDR3 region has 11 residues. The V end lost 6 bases, the J end lost 8 bases, and 10 bases lay between the germline ends. CDR1 and CDR2 (germline): SNHLY, FYNNEI. The CDR3 coding sequence is TGTGCCAGCAGGGAGGGGGGGGAAGCTTTCTTT. It translates to CASREGGEAFF.

The chain couples TRBV13 to TRBJ2-4; the D gene is possibly TRBD2 (5 bases). Germline CDR1 is PRHDT and CDR2 is FYEKMQ (reference sequence). Trimming cost V 3 bases and J 1 base, with 13 bases left between them. The CDR3 runs 16 residues. The CDR3: CASSFQTGVAKNIQYF. The CDR3, as DNA: TGTGCCAGCAGCTTTCAAACCGGGGTTGCCAAAAACATTCAGTACTTC.

This clone is a singleton in its sample. V gene TRBV18 combines with J gene TRBJ2-3; 7 bases align to TRBD1. This CDR3 has 15 residues. From germline, CDR1 is KGHSH and CDR2 LQKENI. J was trimmed by 2 bases and V by 1 base; bases with no gene match: 3. CDR3 sequence reads: CASSPLTGDTDTQYF. The CDR3 region has the DNA TGTGCCAGCTCACCACTTACAGGGGACACAGATACGCAGTATTTT.

The chain has TRBV4-2 and TRBJ2-1, with 9 bases matching TRBD1. The germline gives CDR1 LGHNA, CDR2 YNFKEQ. V dropped 1 base and J dropped 5; count of bases not matched to a gene: 6. CDR3 length equals 16 residues. CDR3 bases: TGTGCCAGCAGCCAAGGCTATAGACAGGGGGACAATGAGCAGTTCTTC. This codes for CASSQGYRQGDNEQFF.

The genes are TRBV6-5 and TRBJ2-5, with 11 nucleotides matching TRBD2. Germline V gene sequence: CDR1 MNHEY, CDR2 SVGAGI. The CDR3 spans 15 residues. Germline trimming cut 6 bases from V and 2 bases from J; bases unmatched to any gene: 5. The CDR3 protein is CASSRVAGGQETQYF. CDR3 nucleotides: TGTGCCAGCAGCCGGGTAGCGGGGGGGCAAGAGACCCAGTACTTC.

Details on this clone: This same CDR3 is encoded by further DNA sequences in the sample. This sequence joins TRBV5-1 and TRBJ2-7, with a tentative D call TRBD2 (6 bases). Germline V gene data show CDR1 as SGHRS and CDR2 as YFSETQ. V was trimmed by 4 bases and J by 3 bases, leaving 14 bases between them. The CDR3 is made up of 14 amino acids. The CDR3 DNA follows: TGCGCCAGCAGCCCTACGGGACTGAGCTACGAGCAGTACTTC. Its translation is CASSPTGLSYEQYF.

This sequence joins TRBV30 and TRBJ1-3, with TRBD1 matching over 7 bases. This CDR3 comprises 16 residues. J was trimmed by 3 bases and V by 0 bases; bases with no gene match: 8. The germline gives CDR1 GTSNPN, CDR2 SVGIG (reference sequence). The CDR3 is CAWSVGDRVIGNTIYF. The CDR3 DNA reads TGTGCCTGGAGTGTAGGAGACAGGGTGATTGGAAACACCATATATTTT.

The rearrangement joins TRBV19 to TRBJ2-4; D is perhaps TRBD1 (6 bases). Between the trimmed V and J ends, which lost 2 bases and 8 bases, there was a span of 13 bases. Germline V CDR1 and CDR2: LNHDA, SQIVND (reference sequence). The CDR3 runs to 14 residues. CDR3 region: CASSILDPGDIQYF. CDR3 DNA: TGTGCCAGTAGTATACTGGACCCAGGGGACATTCAGTACTTC.

The chain employs TRBV6-5 and TRBJ1-5; D not certain. This CDR3 has 15 amino acids. Germline loops: CDR1 MNHEY, CDR2 SVGAGI. Trimming took off 6 bases at V and 7 bases at J, with 19 bases between the two ends. In DNA form, the CDR3 reads TGTGCCAGCAGCTCAGCGGCCGGGCCGGGACAGCCCCAGCATTTT. Translation gives CASSSAAGPGQPQHF.

V gene TRBV6-5 combines with J gene TRBJ1-2; 12 bases align to TRBD1. The CDR3 extends over 13 amino acids. The germline V gene encodes CDR1 MNHEY and CDR2 SVGAGI. V shed 7 bases and J 7 bases; nucleotides not matched to a gene: 4. As DNA, the CDR3 is TGTGCCAGCATGGGACAGGGGGCATCTGGCTACACCTTC. This gives the protein CASMGQGASGYTF.

This clone was observed a handful of times. V is TRBV15 and J is TRBJ1-3; D gene unclear. The CDR3 is made up of 16 amino acids. Trimming removed 0 bases at V and 0 bases at J, with 9 bases between. Germline values: CDR1 LNHNV, CDR2 YYDKDF (reference sequence). This CDR3 reads CATSRDTGSSGNTIYF. DNA of the CDR3: TGTGCCACCAGCAGAGATACGGGGAGCTCTGGAAACACCATATATTTT.